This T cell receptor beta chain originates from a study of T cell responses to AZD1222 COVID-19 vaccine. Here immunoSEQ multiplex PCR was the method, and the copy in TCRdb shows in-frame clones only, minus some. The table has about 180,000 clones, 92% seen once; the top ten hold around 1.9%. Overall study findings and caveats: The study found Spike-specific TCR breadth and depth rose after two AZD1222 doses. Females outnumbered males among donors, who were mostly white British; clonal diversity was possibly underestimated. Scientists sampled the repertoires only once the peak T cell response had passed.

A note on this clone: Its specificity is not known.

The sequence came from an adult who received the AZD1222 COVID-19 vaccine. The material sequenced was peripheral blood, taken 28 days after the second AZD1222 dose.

CDR3 coding DNA: TGTGCCAGTAGTATGGGTGGAGGGGTTCAGCCCCAGCATTTT. Its translation is CASSMGGGVQPQHF. V is TRBV19 and J is TRBJ1-5; perhaps TRBD1 as D (5 bases). Germline assignment: CDR1 LNHDA and CDR2 SQIVND (reference sequence). The CDR3 runs 14 residues. Trimming pared 3 bases from V and 6 bases from J, leaving 12 bases between.